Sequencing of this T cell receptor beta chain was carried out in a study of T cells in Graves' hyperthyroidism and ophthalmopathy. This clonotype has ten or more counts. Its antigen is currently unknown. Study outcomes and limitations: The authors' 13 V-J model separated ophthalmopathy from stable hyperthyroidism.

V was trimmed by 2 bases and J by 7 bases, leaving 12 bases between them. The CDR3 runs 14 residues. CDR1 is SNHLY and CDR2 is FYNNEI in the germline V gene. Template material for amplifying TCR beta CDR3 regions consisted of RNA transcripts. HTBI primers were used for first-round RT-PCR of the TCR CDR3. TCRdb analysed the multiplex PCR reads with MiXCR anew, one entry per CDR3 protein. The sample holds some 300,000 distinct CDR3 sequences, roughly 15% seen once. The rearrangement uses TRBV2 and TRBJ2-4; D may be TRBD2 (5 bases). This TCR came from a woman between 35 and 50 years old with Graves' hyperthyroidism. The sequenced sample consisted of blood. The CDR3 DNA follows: TGTGCCAGCAGTGAATCCCCTTCGGGGAACATTCAGTACTTC. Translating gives CASSESPSGNIQYF.